The next 26 T cell receptor beta chains were all read from a single sample in a study of Ad26.COV2.S vaccination and SARS-CoV-2 variants. Using immunoSEQ multiplex PCR, the repertoire was profiled, and TCRdb retains in-frame clones only, with some absent. The profile shows hundreds of thousands of clones, roughly nine tenths of them singletons. The treatment is: 19 received Ad26.COV2.S at low or high dose, single or two shots; roughly 5 received placebo; per-sample allocation not given. Repertoires come from day 63 after the first vaccine or placebo injection. The source material was peripheral blood, sampled in a trial of Ad26.COV2.S vaccine versus placebo. These receptors were collected from a person aged 18-60 years who received the Ad26.COV2.S COVID-19 vaccine or a placebo.

The sample holds one count of this clone. V is TRBV27 and J is TRBJ2-5, with TRBD2 matching over 12 bases. This CDR3 is built from 15 residues. V shed 2 bases and J 2 bases; nucleotides not matched to a gene: 0. Germline assignment: CDR1 MNHEY and CDR2 SMNVEV (reference sequence). CDR3 DNA: TGTGCCAGCAGTTTACTAGCGGGGGGGCAAGAGACCCAGTACTTC. It translates to CASSLLAGGQETQYF.

This clone was recorded once. CDR3 amino acids: CATAPQGTNTEAFF. CDR3 nucleotides: TGTGCGACAGCCCCCCAGGGGACGAACACTGAAGCTTTCTTT. This sequence joins TRBV10-3 and TRBJ1-1; D might be TRBD1 (6 bases). CDR1 and CDR2 (germline): ENHRY, SYGVKD. This CDR3 spans 14 amino acids.

This chain joins TRBV7-8 and TRBJ2-7; 10 bases match TRBD2. The V segment lost 4 bases and the J segment 8 bases; nucleotides outside the gene matches: 8. Germline CDR1 is SGHVS and CDR2 is FQNEAQ. This CDR3 comprises 14 residues. The CDR3 DNA reads TGTGCCAGCAGCTCTAGCGGGGGCGCCCGGCAGCAGTACTTC. Its protein product is CASSSSGGARQQYF.

The V call is TRBV28, the J call TRBJ2-3; D might be TRBD1 (6 bases). Germline CDR1 reads MDHEN; CDR2 reads SYDVKM. Trimming cost V 6 bases and J 3 bases, with 13 bases left between them. This CDR3 is built from 14 residues. Written as DNA, the CDR3 is TGTGCCAGCAGGAGGCGGACAGTGACAGATACGCAGTATTTT. It codes for CASRRRTVTDTQYF.

The chain has TRBV6-5 and TRBJ2-6, with D perhaps TRBD1 (5 bases). The CDR3 sequence is 13 residues long. Germline V gene lookup returns CDR1 MNHEY and CDR2 SVGAGI. V lost 6 bases and J lost 10, with 13 bases in between. CDR3 bases: TGTGCCAGCAGCCGGACAAGAGGAAACGTCCTGACTTTC. Translated: CASSRTRGNVLTF.

This sequence joins TRBV7-2 and TRBJ1-2; 9 bases line up with TRBD1. There are 14 residues in the CDR3. Germline CDR1 SGHTA, CDR2 FQGNSA. V lost 6 bases, J lost 3 bases, and 5 bases stayed unmatched. The CDR3 nucleotides are TGTGCCAGCAGTTGGACAGGGGACGACTATGGCTACACCTTC. This translates into CASSWTGDDYGYTF. The entire variable domain, with the rest obtained from reference TRBV7-2 and TRBJ1-2, is as follows: GAGVSQSPSNKVTEKGKDVELRCDPISGHTALYWYRQSLGQGLEFLIYFQGNSAPDKSGLPSDRFSAERTGGSVSTLTIQRTQQEDSAVYLCASSWTGDDYGYTFGSGTRLTVV.

CDR3 region: CSVGQGATNEKLFF. The CDR3 coding sequence is TGCAGCGTGGGACAGGGGGCAACTAATGAAAAACTGTTTTTT. The chain recombines TRBV29-1 with TRBJ1-4, with 11 bases aligning to TRBD1. V was clipped by 6 bases and J by 0 bases; unmatched bases: 0. The CDR3 runs to 14 residues. Germline V gene lookup returns CDR1 SQVTM and CDR2 ANQGSEA.

J is TRBJ2-5 and V is TRBV13; 8 positions match TRBD2. The CDR3 spans 12 residues. V lost 6 bases, J lost 7 bases, and 4 bases stayed unmatched. Germline CDR1 and CDR2: PRHDT and FYEKMQ (reference sequence). Here the CDR3 DNA reads TGTGCCAGCAGGCTTAGCGGGGCGACCCAGTACTTC. It translates to CASRLSGATQYF.

The chain is built from TRBV4-1 and TRBJ2-7; TRBD2 aligns across 11 bases. Trimming cost V 2 bases and J 0 bases; bases outside gene matches: 3. Germline assignment: CDR1 MGHRA and CDR2 YSYEKL. The CDR3 extends over 16 amino acids. As DNA, the CDR3 is TGCGCCAGCAGCCAACTAGCGGGAGGCCACTCCTACGAGCAGTACGTC. Protein sequence: CASSQLAGGHSYEQYV.

The chain employs TRBV25-1 and TRBJ2-4, with a tentative D call TRBD1 (5 bases). CDR3 length equals 15 residues. Trimming cost V 3 bases and J 2 bases, with 11 bases left between them. CDR1 MGHDK and CDR2 SYGVNS come from the germline V gene. The chain's CDR3 is CASSDAGHPKNIQYF. The CDR3 region has the DNA TGTGCCAGCAGTGACGCAGGACATCCCAAAAACATTCAGTACTTC. Full variable domain (missing parts from reference TRBV25-1 and TRBJ2-4): EADIYQTPRYLVIGTGKKITLECSQTMGHDKMYWYQQDPGMELHLIHYSYGVNSTEKGDLSSESTVSRIRTEHFPLTLESARPSHTSQYLCASSDAGHPKNIQYFGAGTRLSVL.

V usage is TRBV6-5 and J usage is TRBJ1-2, with D possibly being TRBD1 (6 bases). This CDR3 is built from 15 residues. Germline V gives CDR1 MNHEY, CDR2 SVGAGI. Trimming took 5 bases from V and 8 from J, leaving 21 bases between them. CDR3 nucleotide sequence: TGTGCCAGCAGTACGGGGAGGTGGGGGGCTGGCGGCTACACCTTC. Protein product: CASSTGRWGAGGYTF.

The chain combines TRBV7-8 with TRBJ2-1; the D gene is possibly TRBD2 (5 bases). Germline values: CDR1 SGHVS, CDR2 FQNEAQ. V lost 3 bases and J lost 5, with 11 bases in between. The CDR3 totals 14 residues. CDR3 bases: TGTGCCAGCAGCTTGGAGCGGCTCCACAATGAGCAGTTCTTC. Translation gives CASSLERLHNEQFF.

V is TRBV6-5 and J is TRBJ1-3; D possibly corresponds to TRBD1 (6 bases). CDR1 is MNHEY and CDR2 is SVGAGI in the germline V gene. Trimming stripped 0 bases from V and 4 bases from J, with 7 bases between. The CDR3 has 14 amino acids. The CDR3 sequence is CASSYSGTGNTIYF. Here the CDR3 DNA reads TGTGCCAGCAGTTACTCCGGGACAGGAAACACCATATATTTT.

CDR3 DNA: TGTGCCAGCAGCTTAGCGTTAGGGCAAATGACCGGGGAGCTGTTTTTT. This codes for CASSLALGQMTGELFF. V usage is TRBV7-2 and J usage is TRBJ2-2; D remains unclear. CDR1 is SGHTA, CDR2 FQGNSA, per germline. The CDR3 runs to 16 residues. The V end was cut by 0 bases, the J end by 5 bases, with 13 bases between.

J is TRBJ1-2 and V is TRBV28, with D possibly being TRBD1 (6 bases). Trimming pared 10 bases from V and 4 bases from J, leaving 19 bases between. The germline V gene encodes CDR1 MDHEN and CDR2 SYDVKM. The CDR3 loop spans 14 amino acids. The CDR3 DNA sequence: TGTGCCACCACCTCGAGGGGGACGGTCTATGGCTACACCTTC. It codes for CATTSRGTVYGYTF.

As regards this clone: Other DNA variants within this sample encode the same CDR3. The DNA of the CDR3 is TGTGCCAGCAGCCCCGCCGGGGGGACTGAAGCTTTCTTT. As protein: CASSPAGGTEAFF. The J gene is TRBJ1-1, the V gene TRBV7-9; tentatively, D is TRBD1 (5 bases). Germline CDR1 reads SEHNR; CDR2 reads FQNEAQ (reference sequence). Trimming stripped 5 bases from V and 5 bases from J, with 12 bases between. This CDR3 spans 13 amino acids.

The chain joins TRBV2 to TRBJ1-1, with TRBD1 matching over 11 bases. With 6 bases clipped from V and 6 bases from J, the junction kept 6 bases outside the gene matches. Germline V gene sequence: CDR1 SNHLY, CDR2 FYNNEI. This CDR3 contains 14 residues. CDR3 sequence (DNA): TGTGCCAGCAGGCGGACAGGGGGCGTCTCTGAAGCTTTCTTT. It is translated as CASRRTGGVSEAFF.

This clone showed up just once. The rearrangement uses TRBV29-1 and TRBJ1-2; 7 nucleotides align to TRBD1. Germline lookup yields CDR1 SQVTM and CDR2 ANQGSEA. The CDR3 has 15 amino acids. V was clipped by 4 bases and J by 8 bases; unmatched bases: 16. This CDR3 is CSVGLAPVTGNGYTF. The DNA of the CDR3 is TGCAGCGTTGGACTAGCGCCAGTGACAGGGAACGGCTACACCTTC.

The rearrangement joins TRBV11-2 to TRBJ2-7; D possibly corresponds to TRBD1 (6 bases). Germline CDR1 is SGHAT and CDR2 is FQNNGV. The CDR3 has 13 amino acids. The V gene lost 6 bases and the J gene lost 3 bases, with 12 bases spanning the gap. For the CDR3, the DNA is TGTGCCAGCAGTCCGACAGGACACTACGAGCAGTACTTC. This sequence encodes CASSPTGHYEQYF.

This clone came up once. The chain links TRBV28 to TRBJ1-6; D unresolved. The germline CDR1 and CDR2 sequences are MDHEN and SYDVKM. V lost 1 base to trimming and J lost 6 bases, with 1 base between them. CDR3 size: 12 residues. Here the CDR3 reads CASSLFNSPLHF. In nucleotides, the CDR3 is TGTGCCAGCAGTTTATTTAATTCACCCCTCCACTTT.

The chain recombines TRBV4-1 with TRBJ1-5; TRBD1 is a possible D gene (6 bases). Germline assignment: CDR1 MGHRA and CDR2 YSYEKL. The CDR3 covers 22 residues. Trimming pared 4 bases from V and 7 bases from J, leaving 38 bases between. CDR3 in amino acids: CASSPFMVPTSRPGRGKQPQHF. For the CDR3, the DNA is TGCGCCAGCAGCCCGTTCATGGTCCCCACGAGTAGACCGGGCAGGGGAAAACAGCCCCAGCATTTT.

The V gene is TRBV28, the J gene TRBJ2-7; 7 bases fit TRBD2. CDR3 length: 15 residues. V was pared by 5 bases and J by 2 bases, with 9 bases of the junction left unmatched. The germline V gene encodes CDR1 MDHEN and CDR2 SYDVKM. The CDR3 spells CASSVRSGGTYEQYF. DNA for the CDR3: TGTGCCAGCAGTGTTAGGTCGGGAGGCACCTACGAGCAGTACTTC.

The chain employs TRBV6-1 and TRBJ2-3; D remains ambiguous. CDR1 and CDR2 from the germline V gene are MNHNS and SASEGT. Trimming took off 2 bases at V and 3 bases at J, with 9 bases between the two ends. The CDR3 length is 14 residues. The CDR3 here is CASSEPYSTDTQYF. CDR3 bases: TGTGCCAGCAGTGAACCCTACAGTACAGATACGCAGTATTTT.

The chain is built from TRBV5-1 and TRBJ1-4; 7 bases map to TRBD1. Germline V lookup: CDR1 SGHRS, CDR2 YFSETQ. CDR3 length: 16 amino acids. Losses at the gene ends were 4 bases for V and 6 bases for J; bases not matched to a gene: 12. The CDR3 bases are TGCGCCAGCAGCCGAGACAGGGTTCGGGGAGATGAAAAACTGTTTTTT. As protein: CASSRDRVRGDEKLFF.

The rearrangement links TRBV4-1 to TRBJ2-5, with TRBD2 matching over 16 bases. This CDR3 contains 18 residues. Germline CDR1 is MGHRA and CDR2 is YSYEKL. V lost 4 bases and J lost 5; bases outside the gene matches: 10. The CDR3 DNA sequence: TGCGCCAGCAGCCCAATCGGGACTAGCGGGGGGGCGCGGGAGACCCAGTACTTC. Residues: CASSPIGTSGGARETQYF.

The chain combines TRBV9 with TRBJ2-5; D is unclear. Per germline, CDR1 SGDLS and CDR2 YYNGEE. V was pared by 4 bases and J by 1 base, with 8 bases between. CDR3 length equals 13 residues. The CDR3 is CASSLGSQETQYF. The CDR3 nucleotides read TGTGCCAGCAGCCTTGGATCCCAAGAGACCCAGTACTTC. Variable domain in full (rest from reference TRBV9 and TRBJ2-5): DSGVTQTPKHLITATGQRVTLRCSPRSGDLSVYWYQQSLDQGLQFLIQYYNGEERAKGNILERFSAQQFPDLHSELNLSSLELGDSALYFCASSLGSQETQYFGPGTRLLVL.